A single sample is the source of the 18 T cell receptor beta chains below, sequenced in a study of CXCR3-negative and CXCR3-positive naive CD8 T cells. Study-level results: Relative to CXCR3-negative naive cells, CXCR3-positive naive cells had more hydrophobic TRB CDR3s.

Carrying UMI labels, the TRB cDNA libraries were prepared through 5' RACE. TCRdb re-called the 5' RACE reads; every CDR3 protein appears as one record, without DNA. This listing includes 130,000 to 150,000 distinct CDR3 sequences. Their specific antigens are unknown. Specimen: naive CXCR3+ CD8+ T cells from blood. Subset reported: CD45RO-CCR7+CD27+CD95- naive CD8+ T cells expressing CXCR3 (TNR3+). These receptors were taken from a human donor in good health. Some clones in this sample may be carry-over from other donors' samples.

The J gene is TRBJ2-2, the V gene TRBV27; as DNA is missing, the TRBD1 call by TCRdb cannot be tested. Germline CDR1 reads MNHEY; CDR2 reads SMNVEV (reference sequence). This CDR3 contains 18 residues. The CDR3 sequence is CASSTTGTGRFNTGELFF.

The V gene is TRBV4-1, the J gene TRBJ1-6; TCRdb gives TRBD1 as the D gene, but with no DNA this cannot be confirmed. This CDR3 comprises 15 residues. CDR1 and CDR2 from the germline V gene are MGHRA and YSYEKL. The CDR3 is CASSQEDSTNSPLHF.

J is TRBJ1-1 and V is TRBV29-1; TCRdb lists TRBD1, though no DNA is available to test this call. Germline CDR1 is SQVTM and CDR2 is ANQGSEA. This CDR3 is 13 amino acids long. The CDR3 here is CSVETGRTTEAFF.

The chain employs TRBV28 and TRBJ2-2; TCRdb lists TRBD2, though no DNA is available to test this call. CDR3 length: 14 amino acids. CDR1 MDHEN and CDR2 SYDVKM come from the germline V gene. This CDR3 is CASLGGGNTGELFF.

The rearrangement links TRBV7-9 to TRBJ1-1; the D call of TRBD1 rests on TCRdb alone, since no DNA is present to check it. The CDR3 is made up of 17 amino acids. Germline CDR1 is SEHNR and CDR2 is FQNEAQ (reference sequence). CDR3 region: CASSGSRDRGPGTEAFF. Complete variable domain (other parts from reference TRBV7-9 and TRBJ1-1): DTGVSQNPRHKITKRGQNVTFRCDPISEHNRLYWYRQTLGQGPEFLTYFQNEAQLEKSRLLSDRFSAERPKGSFSTLEIQRTEQGDSAMYLCASSGSRDRGPGTEAFFGQGTRLTVV.

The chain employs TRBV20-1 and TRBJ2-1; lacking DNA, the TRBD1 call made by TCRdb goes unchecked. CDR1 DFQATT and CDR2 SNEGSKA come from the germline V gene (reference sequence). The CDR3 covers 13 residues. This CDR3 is CSVGGGAYNEQFF.

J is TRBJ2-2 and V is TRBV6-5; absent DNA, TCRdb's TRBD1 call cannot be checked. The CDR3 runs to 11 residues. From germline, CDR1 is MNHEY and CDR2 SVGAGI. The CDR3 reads CASRRGGELFF.

The CDR3 region is CASSPALGSYGYTF. The chain couples TRBV19 to TRBJ1-2. The length of the CDR3 is 14 residues. Germline V gene sequence: CDR1 LNHDA, CDR2 SQIVND (reference sequence).

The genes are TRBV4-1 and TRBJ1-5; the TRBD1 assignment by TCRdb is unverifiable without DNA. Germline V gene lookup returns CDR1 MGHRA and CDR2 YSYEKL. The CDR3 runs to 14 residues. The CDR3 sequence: CASSQVRGGQPQHF.

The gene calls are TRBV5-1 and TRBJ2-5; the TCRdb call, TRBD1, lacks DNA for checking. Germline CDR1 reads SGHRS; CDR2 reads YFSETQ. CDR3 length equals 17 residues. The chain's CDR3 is CASSPPRVGNLQETQYF. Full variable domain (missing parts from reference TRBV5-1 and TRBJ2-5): KAGVTQTPRYLIKTRGQQVTLSCSPISGHRSVSWYQQTPGQGLQFLFEYFSETQRNKGNFPGRFSGRQFSNSRSEMNVSTLELGDSALYLCASSPPRVGNLQETQYFGPGTRLLVL.

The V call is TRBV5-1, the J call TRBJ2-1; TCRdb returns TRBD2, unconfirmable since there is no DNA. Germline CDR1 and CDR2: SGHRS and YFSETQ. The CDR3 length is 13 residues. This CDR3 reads CASSSADDYRPIF.

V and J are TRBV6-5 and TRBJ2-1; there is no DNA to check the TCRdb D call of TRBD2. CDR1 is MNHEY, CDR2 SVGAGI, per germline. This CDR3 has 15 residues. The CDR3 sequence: CASSYLAGGDNEQFF.

This CDR3 reads CASSQSKGTEAFF. This rearrangement joins TRBV4-2 to TRBJ1-1. The CDR3 consists of 13 residues. In germline, CDR1 is LGHNA, CDR2 YNFKEQ.

The chain's CDR3 is CSVEIGGYQETQYF. J is TRBJ2-5 and V is TRBV29-1. The CDR3 extends over 14 amino acids. Looked up from germline, CDR1 is SQVTM and CDR2 is ANQGSEA.

CDR3 sequence reads: CASSYVPNTEAFF. The genes are TRBV6-2 or TRBV6-3 and TRBJ1-1. CDR1 MNHEY and CDR2 SVGEGT come from the germline V gene. The length of the CDR3 is 13 residues.

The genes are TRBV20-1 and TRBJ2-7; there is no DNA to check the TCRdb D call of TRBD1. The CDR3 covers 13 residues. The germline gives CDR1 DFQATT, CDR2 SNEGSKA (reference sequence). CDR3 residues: CSATGQGSYEQYF.

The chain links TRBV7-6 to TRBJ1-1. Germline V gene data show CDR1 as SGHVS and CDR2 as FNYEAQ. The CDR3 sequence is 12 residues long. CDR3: CASSPKTPEAFF.

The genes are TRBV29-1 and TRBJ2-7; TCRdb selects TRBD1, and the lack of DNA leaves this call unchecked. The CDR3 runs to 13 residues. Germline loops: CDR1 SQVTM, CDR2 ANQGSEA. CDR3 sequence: CSVERGGGYEQYF.